This is a list of T cell receptor beta chains from one sample in a study of blood T cell repertoires in COVID-19. Measured with immunoSEQ multiplex PCR; TCRdb has only the in-frame clones, and not every one. The data contain more than 150,000 clones, 87% of them singletons. Sequencing used peripheral blood. These TCRs come from a woman between 18 and 29 years old who had recovered from COVID-19. The CDR3 runs from the conserved cysteine through the conserved F or W. Each record gives: CDR3 DNA, CDR3 protein, clone size, D gene, V gene, J gene. The D gene is left open where the match is weak. Some rows mark clone size as missing; the rest say once, few, many or name a class of expanded clone.

TGTGCCTGGTTTACTATCTCAGGGGTCCCTGAAGCTTTCTTT	CAWFTISGVPEAFF	NA	NA	TRBV30	TRBJ1-1
TGTGCCAGCAGCCAAGAGGGCGGGAGCTCCTACAATGAGCAGTTCTTC	CASSQEGGSSYNEQFF	few	TRBD2	TRBV4-2	TRBJ2-1
TGTGCCAGTAGTATCGCAGGGCTAAATGAGCAGTTCTTC	CASSIAGLNEQFF	NA	NA	TRBV19	TRBJ2-1
TGTGCCAGCAGCTTACAGTTAGCGGGAAGCCACAATGAGCAGTTCTTC	CASSLQLAGSHNEQFF	once	TRBD2	TRBV7-6	TRBJ2-1
TGCAGTGCTAGGGTCGCGAGGGAGCAGTACTTC	CSARVAREQYF	NA	NA	TRBV20-1	TRBJ2-7
TGTGCCAGCAGCAGCGGGACAGGAATCAATCAGCCCCAGCATTTT	CASSSGTGINQPQHF	NA	TRBD1	TRBV2	TRBJ1-5
TGCGCCAGCCAAGCAGGACTAGCGGTTCAAGAGACCCAGTACTTC	CASQAGLAVQETQYF	NA	TRBD2	TRBV5-1	TRBJ2-5
TGTGCCAGCTCACCATCCTGGACAGGCTCTGGAAACACCATATATTTT	CASSPSWTGSGNTIYF	NA	TRBD1	TRBV18	TRBJ1-3
TGTGCCAGCAGTCACAACGTCCGGGACAGGGAGAATGAAAAACTGTTTTTT	CASSHNVRDRENEKLFF	NA	TRBD1	TRBV6-6	TRBJ1-4
TGTGCCAGCAGCGTAGGAACAGCGGGAGAGAACAATGAGCAGTTCTTC	CASSVGTAGENNEQFF	once	TRBD2	TRBV9	TRBJ2-1
TGTGCCAGCAGCTTTGGGGGGTCGGGATCACCCCTCCACTTT	CASSFGGSGSPLHF	NA	NA	TRBV5-6	TRBJ1-6
TGTGCCAGCAGCTTAGATGGGGGGGCTTACGAGCAGTACTTC	CASSLDGGAYEQYF	NA	NA	TRBV7-2	TRBJ2-7
TGTGCCAGCAGCTTCTTCTCCGGGGACTATGGCTACACCTTC	CASSFFSGDYGYTF	NA	NA	TRBV5-4	TRBJ1-2
TGCGCCAGCAGCCGCGGACAGGGTGGGGACTATGGCTACACCTTC	CASSRGQGGDYGYTF	NA	TRBD1	TRBV4-1	TRBJ1-2
TGCGCCAGCAGCTTTGACAGGGCTCAGGAGCAGTTCTTC	CASSFDRAQEQFF	NA	TRBD1	TRBV5-1	TRBJ2-1
TGTGCCAGCAGCCAAAAAATGACTAGCGGGAGTTTATCGGGTAGCACAGATACGCAGTATTTT	CASSQKMTSGSLSGSTDTQYF	NA	TRBD2	TRBV4-2	TRBJ2-3
TGTGCCAGCAGTGTGGGCAGGGGCAACACTGAAGCTTTCTTT	CASSVGRGNTEAFF	NA	NA	TRBV2	TRBJ1-1
TGTGCCAGCATAAAAGGGACTAGCGGAAAAGAGACCCAGTACTTC	CASIKGTSGKETQYF	NA	TRBD2	TRBV6-5	TRBJ2-5
TGTGCCAGCAGCTGGGATCCGGGACAGGGGGCCTACGAGCAGTACTTC	CASSWDPGQGAYEQYF	NA	TRBD1	TRBV5-5	TRBJ2-7
TGTGCCAGTAGTCCCCCCGGACAGGGGGCGCCCGGGGAGCTGTTTTTT	CASSPPGQGAPGELFF	NA	TRBD1	TRBV19	TRBJ2-2